The subject of this entry is one T cell receptor (beta chain). The data stem from a study of T cell responses to AZD1222 COVID-19 vaccine. TCRdb's table, derived via immunoSEQ multiplex PCR, lists solely in-frame clones and lacks some. The sample has approximately 180,000 clones, about nine tenths seen once. Per the germline V gene, CDR1 is SEHNR and CDR2 is FQNEAQ (reference sequence). The J segment lost 1 base and the V segment lost 1 base, leaving 10 bases of the junction unmatched. The CDR3 contains 19 residues. The J gene is TRBJ2-1, the V gene TRBV7-9; 10 positions agree with TRBD2. The TCR was taken from an adult in good health. The sequencing used peripheral blood, collected on day 0 of AZD1222 vaccination. Written as DNA, the CDR3 is TGTGCCAGCAGCTTAGTTTCAAGCTCTAGCGGGAGTTCCTACAATGAGCAGTTCTTC. Residues: CASSLVSSSSGSSYNEQFF.